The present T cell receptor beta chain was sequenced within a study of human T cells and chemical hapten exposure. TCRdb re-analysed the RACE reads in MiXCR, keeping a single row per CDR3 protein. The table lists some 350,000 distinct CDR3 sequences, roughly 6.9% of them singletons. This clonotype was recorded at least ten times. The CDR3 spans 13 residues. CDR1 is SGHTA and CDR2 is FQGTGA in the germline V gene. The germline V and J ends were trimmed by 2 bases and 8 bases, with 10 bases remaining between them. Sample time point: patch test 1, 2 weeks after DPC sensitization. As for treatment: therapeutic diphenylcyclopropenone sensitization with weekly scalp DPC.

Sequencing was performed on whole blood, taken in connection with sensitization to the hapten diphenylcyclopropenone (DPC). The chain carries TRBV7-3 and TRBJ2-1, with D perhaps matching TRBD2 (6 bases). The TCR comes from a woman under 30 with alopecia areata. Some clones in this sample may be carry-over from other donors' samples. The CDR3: CASSLLGGDEQFF. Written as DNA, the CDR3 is TGTGCCAGCAGCTTATTGGGCGGGGATGAGCAGTTCTTC. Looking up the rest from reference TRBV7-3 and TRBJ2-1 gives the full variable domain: GAGVSQTPSNKVTEKGKYVELRCDPISGHTALYWYRQSLGQGPEFLIYFQGTGAADDSGLPNDRFFAVRPEGSVSTLKIQRTERGDSAVYLCASSLLGGDEQFFGPGTRLTVL.